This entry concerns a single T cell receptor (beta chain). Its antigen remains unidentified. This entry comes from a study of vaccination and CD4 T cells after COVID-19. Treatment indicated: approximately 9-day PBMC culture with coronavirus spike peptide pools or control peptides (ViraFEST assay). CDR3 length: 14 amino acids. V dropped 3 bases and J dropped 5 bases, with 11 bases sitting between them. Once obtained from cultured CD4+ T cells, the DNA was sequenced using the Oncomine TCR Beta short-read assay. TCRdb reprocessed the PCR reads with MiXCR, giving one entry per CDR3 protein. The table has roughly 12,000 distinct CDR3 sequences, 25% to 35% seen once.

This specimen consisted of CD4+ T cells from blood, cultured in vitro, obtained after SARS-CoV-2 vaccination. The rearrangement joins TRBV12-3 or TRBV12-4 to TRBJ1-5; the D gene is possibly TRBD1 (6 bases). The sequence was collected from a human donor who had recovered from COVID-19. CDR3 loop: CASSLGGGYQPQHF. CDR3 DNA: TGTGCCAGCAGTTTGGGGGGGGGCTATCAGCCCCAGCATTTT.